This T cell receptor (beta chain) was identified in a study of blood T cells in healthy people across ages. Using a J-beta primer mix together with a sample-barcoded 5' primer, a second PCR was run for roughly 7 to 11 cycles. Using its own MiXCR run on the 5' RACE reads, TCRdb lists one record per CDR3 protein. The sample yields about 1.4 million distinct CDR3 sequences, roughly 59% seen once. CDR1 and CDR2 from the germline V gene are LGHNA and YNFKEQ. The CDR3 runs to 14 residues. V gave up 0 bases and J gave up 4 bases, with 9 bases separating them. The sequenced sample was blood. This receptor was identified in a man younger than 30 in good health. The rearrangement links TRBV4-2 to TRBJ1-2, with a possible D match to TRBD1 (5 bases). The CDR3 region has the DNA TGTGCCAGCAGCCAAGACAGGGTCCTCTATGGCTACACCTTC. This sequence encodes CASSQDRVLYGYTF.